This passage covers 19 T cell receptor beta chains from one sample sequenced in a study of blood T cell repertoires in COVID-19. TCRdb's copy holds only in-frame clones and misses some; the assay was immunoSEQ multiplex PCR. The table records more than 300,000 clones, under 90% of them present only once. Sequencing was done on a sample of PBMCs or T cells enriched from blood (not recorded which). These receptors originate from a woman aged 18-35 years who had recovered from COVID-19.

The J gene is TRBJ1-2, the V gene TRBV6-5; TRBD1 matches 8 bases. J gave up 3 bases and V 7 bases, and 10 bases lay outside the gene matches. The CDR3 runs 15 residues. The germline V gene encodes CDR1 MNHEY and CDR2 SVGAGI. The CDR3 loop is CASTKSGTGDYGYTF. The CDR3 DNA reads TGTGCCAGCACTAAAAGCGGGACAGGAGACTATGGCTACACCTTC.

CDR3 amino acids: CASSLRGGETQYF. The CDR3 bases are TGTGCCAGCAGCTTGCGGGGAGGGGAGACCCAGTACTTC. The chain employs TRBV7-3 and TRBJ2-5; 7 bases map to TRBD2. The V segment lost 3 bases and the J segment 5 bases; nucleotides outside the gene matches: 3. There are 13 residues in the CDR3. Germline CDR1 is SGHTA and CDR2 is FQGTGA.

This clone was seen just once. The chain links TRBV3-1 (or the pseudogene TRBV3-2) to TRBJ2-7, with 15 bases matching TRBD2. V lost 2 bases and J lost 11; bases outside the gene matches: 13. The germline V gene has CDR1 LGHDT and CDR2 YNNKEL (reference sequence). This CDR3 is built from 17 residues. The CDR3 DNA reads TGTGCCAGCAGCCAATGGGGTGGACTAGCGGGAGGGCCGCGGAAGTACTTC. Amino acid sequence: CASSQWGGLAGGPRKYF.

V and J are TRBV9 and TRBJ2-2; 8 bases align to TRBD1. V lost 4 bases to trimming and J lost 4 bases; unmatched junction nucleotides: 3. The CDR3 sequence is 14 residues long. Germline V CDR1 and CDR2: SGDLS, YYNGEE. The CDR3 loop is CASSITGGTGELFF. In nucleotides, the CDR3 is TGTGCCAGCAGCATCACAGGGGGCACCGGGGAGCTGTTTTTT.

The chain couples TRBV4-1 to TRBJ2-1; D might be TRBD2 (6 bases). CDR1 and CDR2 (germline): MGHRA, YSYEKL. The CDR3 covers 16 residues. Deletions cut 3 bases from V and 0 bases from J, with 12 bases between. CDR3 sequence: CASSQGDGSSYNEQFF. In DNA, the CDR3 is TGCGCCAGCAGCCAGGGGGACGGGAGCTCCTACAATGAGCAGTTCTTC.

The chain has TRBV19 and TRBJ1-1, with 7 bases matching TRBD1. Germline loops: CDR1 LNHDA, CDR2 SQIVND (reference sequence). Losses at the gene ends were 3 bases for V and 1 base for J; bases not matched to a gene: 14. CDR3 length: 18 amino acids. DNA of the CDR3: TGTGCCAGTAGTATCCGGTTACAAGACAGGGTTGGGAACACTGAAGCTTTCTTT. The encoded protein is CASSIRLQDRVGNTEAFF. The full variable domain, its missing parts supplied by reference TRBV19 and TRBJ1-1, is DGGITQSPKYLFRKEGQNVTLSCEQNLNHDAMYWYRQDPGQGLRLIYYSQIVNDFQKGDIAEGYSVSREKKESFPLTVTSAQKNPTAFYLCASSIRLQDRVGNTEAFFGQGTRLTVV.

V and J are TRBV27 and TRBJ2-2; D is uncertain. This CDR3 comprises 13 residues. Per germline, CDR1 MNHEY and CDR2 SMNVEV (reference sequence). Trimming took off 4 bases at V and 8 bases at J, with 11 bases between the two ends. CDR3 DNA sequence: TGTGCCAGCAGTTCGTTTGCCGGGGGGGAGCTGTTTTTT. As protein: CASSSFAGGELFF.

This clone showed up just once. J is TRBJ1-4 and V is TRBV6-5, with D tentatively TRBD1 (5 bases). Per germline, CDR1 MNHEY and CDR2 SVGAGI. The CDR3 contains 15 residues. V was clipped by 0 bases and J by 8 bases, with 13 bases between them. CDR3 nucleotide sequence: TGTGCCAGCAGTTACTCGGCCACGGAGGGGGAAAAACTGTTTTTT. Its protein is CASSYSATEGEKLFF.

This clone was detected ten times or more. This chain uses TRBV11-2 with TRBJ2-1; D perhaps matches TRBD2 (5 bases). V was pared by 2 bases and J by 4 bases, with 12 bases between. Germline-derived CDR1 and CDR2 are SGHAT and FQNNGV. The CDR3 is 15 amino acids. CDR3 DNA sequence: TGTGCCAGCAGCTTATCCACGACGGGGTACAATGAGCAGTTCTTC. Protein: CASSLSTTGYNEQFF.

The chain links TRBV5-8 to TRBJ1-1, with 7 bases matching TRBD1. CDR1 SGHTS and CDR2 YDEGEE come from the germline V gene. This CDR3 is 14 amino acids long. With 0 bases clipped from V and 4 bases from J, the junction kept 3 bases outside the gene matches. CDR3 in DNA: TGTGCCAGCAGCTTGGGACAGGGTTTCACTGAAGCTTTCTTT. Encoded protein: CASSLGQGFTEAFF.

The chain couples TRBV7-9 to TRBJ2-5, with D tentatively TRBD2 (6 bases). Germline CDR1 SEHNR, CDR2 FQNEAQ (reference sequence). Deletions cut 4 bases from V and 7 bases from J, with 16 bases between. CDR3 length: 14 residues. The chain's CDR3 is CASSSDFLGRTQYF. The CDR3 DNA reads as TGTGCCAGCAGCTCTGACTTCCTCGGGAGGACCCAGTACTTC.

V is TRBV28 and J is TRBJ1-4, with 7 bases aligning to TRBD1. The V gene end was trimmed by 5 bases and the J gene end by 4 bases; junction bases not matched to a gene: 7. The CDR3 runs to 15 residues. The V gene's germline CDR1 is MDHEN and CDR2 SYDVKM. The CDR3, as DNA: TGTGCCAGCAGTCCCTGGACAGGAGTTAATGAAAAACTGTTTTTT. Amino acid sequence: CASSPWTGVNEKLFF.

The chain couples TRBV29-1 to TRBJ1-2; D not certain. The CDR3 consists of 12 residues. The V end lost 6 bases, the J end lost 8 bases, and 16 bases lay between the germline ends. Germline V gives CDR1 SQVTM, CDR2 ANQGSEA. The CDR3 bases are TGCAGCGTCCTACGGGGAGGTCGGGGCTACACCTTC. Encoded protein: CSVLRGGRGYTF. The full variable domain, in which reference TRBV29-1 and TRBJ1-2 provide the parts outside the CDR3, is SAVISQKPSRDICQRGTSLTIQCQVDSQVTMMFWYRQQPGQSLTLIATANQGSEATYESGFVIDKFPISRPNLTFSTLTVSNMSPEDSSIYLCSVLRGGRGYTFGSGTRLTVV.

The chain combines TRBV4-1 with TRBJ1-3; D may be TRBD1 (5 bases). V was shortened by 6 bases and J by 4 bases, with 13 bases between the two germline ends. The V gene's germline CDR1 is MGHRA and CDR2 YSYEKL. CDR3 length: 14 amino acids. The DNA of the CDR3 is TGCGCCAGCAGACCAGGGTCTTCGGGAAACACCATATATTTT. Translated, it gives CASRPGSSGNTIYF.

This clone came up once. CDR3 sequence: CASSQPTGGTEAFF. CDR3 sequence (DNA): TGCGCCAGCAGCCAACCGACAGGGGGTACTGAAGCTTTCTTT. The genes are TRBV4-1 and TRBJ1-1, with TRBD1 matching over 9 bases. Germline V gives CDR1 MGHRA, CDR2 YSYEKL. V lost 2 bases, J lost 5 bases, and 3 bases stayed unmatched. CDR3 size: 14 residues.

The CDR3 nucleotides are TGTGCCAGTACTCCCCGGGGGAACAGGGGAGATGGCTACACCTTC. As protein: CASTPRGNRGDGYTF. V usage is TRBV19 and J usage is TRBJ1-2; 7 bases map to TRBD1. The V gene end was trimmed by 7 bases and the J gene end by 6 bases; junction bases not matched to a gene: 14. This CDR3 has 15 residues. Germline CDR1 and CDR2: LNHDA and SQIVND (reference sequence).

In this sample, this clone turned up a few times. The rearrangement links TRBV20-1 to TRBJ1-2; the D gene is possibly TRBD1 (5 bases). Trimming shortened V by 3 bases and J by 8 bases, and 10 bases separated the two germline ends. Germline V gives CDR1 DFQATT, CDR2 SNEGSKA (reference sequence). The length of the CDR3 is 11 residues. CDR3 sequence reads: CSASTGVGYTF. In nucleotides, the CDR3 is TGCAGTGCTAGCACAGGAGTAGGCTACACCTTC.

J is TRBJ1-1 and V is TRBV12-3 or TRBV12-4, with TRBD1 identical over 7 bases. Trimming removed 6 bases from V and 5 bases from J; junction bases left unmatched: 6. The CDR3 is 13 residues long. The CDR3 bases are TGTGCCAGCAGGGCAGGGGGAAGGACTGAAGCTTTCTTT. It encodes CASRAGGRTEAFF.

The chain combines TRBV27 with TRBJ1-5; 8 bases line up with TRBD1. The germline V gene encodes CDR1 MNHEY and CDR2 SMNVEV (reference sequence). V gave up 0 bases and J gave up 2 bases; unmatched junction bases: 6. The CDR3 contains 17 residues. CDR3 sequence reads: CASSLSTTGERNQPQHF. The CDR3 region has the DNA TGTGCCAGCAGTTTATCGACGACAGGGGAGCGCAATCAGCCCCAGCATTTT.